This T cell receptor beta chain was captured by sequencing in a study of graft-versus-host responses after intestinal transplantation. Turning to the study itself: Anti-thymocyte globulin served as induction for all recipients, who then took tacrolimus and steroids for about 3 years. Whole-study results and caveats: Allografts carried high graft-versus-host to host-versus-graft clonal ratios in patients having graft-donor T cell macrochimerism. Circulating GvH clones peaking coincided with falling HvG clones soon after transplant. In recipient marrow, GvH clones were found, and some appeared first in ileum or blood.

Measured with immunoSEQ multiplex PCR; TCRdb has only the in-frame clones, and not every one. The data contain roughly 14,000 clones, roughly 86% of them singletons. With respect to this clone: Its matching antigen is unknown.

Germline V gene lookup returns CDR1 KGHSH and CDR2 LQKENI. This CDR3 is 14 amino acids long. Unmatched junction bases numbered 7, after V lost 3 bases and J lost 13 bases. The rearrangement uses TRBV18 and TRBJ2-7; 15 bases map to TRBD2. The material sequenced was bone marrow, taken around 120 days after intestinal transplantation. The clonotype was recovered from a human patient who received an intestinal transplant, so some T cells may come from the graft donor. The CDR3 sequence: CASSPSGTSGRPYF. CDR3 coding DNA: TGTGCCAGCTCACCCTCCGGGACTAGCGGGAGGCCCTACTTC.